The rows below give T cell receptor beta chains drawn from one sample of a study of radiation and T cells in renal cell carcinoma. Clones were sequenced by immunoSEQ multiplex PCR, and TCRdb holds only the in-frame ones, with some missing. The data hold roughly 9,300 clones, with more than 60% observed a single time. The material sequenced was tumor tissue, taken from a patient whose treatment included radiotherapy and nephrectomy. The origin of the receptors is a woman between 45 and 60 years old with renal cell carcinoma. The CDR3 runs from the conserved cysteine through the conserved F or W. The order of the fields is D gene, J gene, V gene, clone size, CDR3 protein, CDR3 DNA. A D gene is named only where the DNA matches it firmly. A clone size is listed for some rows: how often the clone was seen (once, few, many), or a class if it is expanded.

-,TRBJ1-3,TRBV4-1,-,CASSQDSWTAGNTIYF,TGCGCCAGCAGCCAAGATTCATGGACGGCTGGAAACACCATATATTTT
TRBD1,TRBJ2-7,TRBV7-9,few,CASSLGQGEGSGSYEQYF,TGTGCCAGCAGCTTGGGACAGGGGGAAGGATCCGGCTCCTACGAGCAGTACTTC
TRBD2,TRBJ2-1,TRBV5-8,-,CASSLVGGASGNEQFF,TGTGCCAGCAGCTTGGTGGGTGGGGCTAGCGGGAATGAGCAGTTCTTC
-,TRBJ1-4,TRBV9,-,CASSLDGTPNEKLFF,TGTGCCAGCAGCTTAGACGGAACACCTAATGAAAAACTGTTTTTT
TRBD1,TRBJ2-5,TRBV11-3,-,CASSFGQGGEETQYF,TGTGCCAGCAGCTTTGGACAGGGGGGGGAAGAGACCCAGTACTTC
-,TRBJ1-1,TRBV23-1,-,CARALEGQNTEAFF,TGCGCACGGGCCCTCGAGGGTCAGAACACTGAAGCTTTCTTT
-,TRBJ2-5,TRBV6-6,-,CASSYSSLYETQYF,TGTGCCAGCAGTTACTCGTCGCTGTACGAGACCCAGTACTTC
TRBD2,TRBJ2-3,TRBV11-3,-,CASSPRFVLAGGPQYF,TGTGCCAGCAGCCCCCGGTTTGTCCTAGCGGGAGGTCCGCAGTATTTT
-,TRBJ2-4,TRBV7-2,-,CASSLAGPLGAKNIQYF,TGTGCCAGCAGCTTAGCAGGCCCCCTTGGAGCCAAAAACATTCAGTACTTC
-,TRBJ1-3,TRBV6-5,-,CASSYKGGNTIYF,TGTGCCAGCAGTTACAAGGGGGGAAACACCATATATTTT
TRBD2,TRBJ2-4,TRBV7-2,-,CASSLTASGIGNIQYF,TGTGCCAGCAGCTTGACGGCTAGCGGGATTGGGAACATTCAGTACTTC
-,TRBJ2-5,TRBV11-2,-,CASSLVGRETQYF,TGTGCCAGCAGCTTAGTGGGGCGAGAGACCCAGTACTTC
TRBD1,TRBJ1-3,TRBV19,few,CASTGPGQLASGNTIYF,TGTGCCAGTACGGGCCCGGGACAGCTAGCCTCTGGAAACACCATATATTTT
-,TRBJ1-4,TRBV5-4,-,CASSQVGFSGADEKLFF,TGCGCCAGCAGCCAAGTTGGTTTTTCGGGGGCGGATGAAAAACTGTTTTTT
-,TRBJ1-1,TRBV10-2,few,CASSRRGPDVTEAFF,TGCGCCAGCAGTCGACGGGGGCCGGATGTCACTGAAGCTTTCTTT
-,TRBJ2-2,TRBV7-9,-,CASSSDSLFPGELFF,TGTGCCAGCAGCTCGGACAGTCTTTTCCCCGGGGAGCTGTTTTTT
TRBD2,TRBJ2-2,TRBV7-2,-,CASSPVAGAGELFF,TGTGCCAGCAGCCCGGTAGCGGGAGCCGGGGAGCTGTTTTTT
TRBD2,TRBJ2-3,TRBV15,large,CATSSSGTSGTTQYF,TGTGCCACCAGCAGCTCCGGGACTAGCGGGACTACGCAGTATTTT
TRBD1,TRBJ2-5,TRBV7-2,-,CASSLQSGGGTQETQYF,TGTGCCAGCAGCCTACAGTCAGGGGGCGGAACCCAAGAGACCCAGTACTTC
-,TRBJ2-2,TRBV5-5,-,CASSPLLPGELFF,TGTGCCAGCAGCCCCCTTTTACCCGGGGAGCTGTTTTTT
TRBD1,TRBJ1-1,TRBV2,few,CASSRGRLSDSRPEAFF,TGTGCCAGCAGTAGGGGGCGGCTGTCGGACTCTCGCCCTGAAGCTTTCTTT
TRBD1,TRBJ2-2,TRBV5-4,-,CASSINRGNTGELFF,TGTGCCAGCAGCATAAACAGGGGTAACACCGGGGAGCTGTTTTTT
-,TRBJ2-5,TRBV4-3,-,CASSQTGRGETQYF,TGCGCCAGCAGCCAAACAGGGCGGGGAGAGACCCAGTACTTC
TRBD1,TRBJ1-2,TRBV9,-,CASSPRQGTNYGYTF,TGTGCCAGCAGCCCACGACAGGGCACGAATTATGGCTACACCTTC
-,TRBJ2-5,TRBV5-4,-,CASSFKSQQETQYF,TGTGCCAGCAGCTTTAAGAGTCAGCAAGAGACCCAGTACTTC
-,TRBJ2-7,TRBV6-5,-,CASSGTVGEQYF,TGTGCCAGCAGCGGGACCGTCGGCGAGCAGTACTTC
TRBD2,TRBJ2-1,TRBV7-2,-,CASSLALAGGIDEQFF,TGTGCCAGCAGCTTAGCGCTAGCGGGAGGAATTGATGAGCAGTTCTTC
-,TRBJ2-2,TRBV4-2,-,CASSQDEGGGGELFF,TGTGCCAGCAGCCAAGATGAGGGAGGAGGCGGGGAGCTGTTTTTT
-,TRBJ2-5,TRBV5-4,-,CASSHRNRLAETQYF,TGTGCCAGCAGCCACCGGAATAGGCTAGCGGAGACCCAGTACTTC
-,TRBJ2-3,TRBV5-4,-,CASSLAGTDTQYF,TGTGCCAGCAGCTTGGCCGGCACAGATACGCAGTATTTT
-,TRBJ1-5,TRBV2,-,CASNEGGGSNQPQHF,TGTGCCAGCAACGAGGGAGGGGGTAGCAATCAGCCCCAGCATTTT
-,TRBJ2-1,TRBV19,-,CASSRAFWRSGYNEQFF,TGTGCCAGTAGTCGCGCCTTTTGGCGGTCTGGGTACAATGAGCAGTTCTTC
TRBD1,TRBJ2-7,TRBV6-1,-,CAISESDREVNEQYF,TGTGCCATCAGTGAGTCTGACAGGGAAGTAAACGAGCAGTACTTC